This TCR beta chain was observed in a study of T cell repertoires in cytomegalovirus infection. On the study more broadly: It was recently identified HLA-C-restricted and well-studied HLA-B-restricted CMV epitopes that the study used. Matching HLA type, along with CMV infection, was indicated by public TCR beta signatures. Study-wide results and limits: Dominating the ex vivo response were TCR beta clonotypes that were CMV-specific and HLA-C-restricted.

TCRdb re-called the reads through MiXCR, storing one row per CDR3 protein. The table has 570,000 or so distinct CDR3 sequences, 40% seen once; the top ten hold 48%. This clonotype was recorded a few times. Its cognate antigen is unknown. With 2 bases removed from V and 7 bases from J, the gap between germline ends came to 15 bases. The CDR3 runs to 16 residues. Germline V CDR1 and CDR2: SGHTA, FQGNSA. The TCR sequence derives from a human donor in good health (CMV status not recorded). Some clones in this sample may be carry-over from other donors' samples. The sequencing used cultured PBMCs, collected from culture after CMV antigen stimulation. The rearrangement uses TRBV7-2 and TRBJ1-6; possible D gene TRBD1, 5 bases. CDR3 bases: TGTGCCAGCAGCTTAACCAGGTCGGGACGAAATTCACCCCTCCACTTT. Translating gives CASSLTRSGRNSPLHF. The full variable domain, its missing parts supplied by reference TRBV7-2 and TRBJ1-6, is GAGVSQSPSNKVTEKGKDVELRCDPISGHTALYWYRQSLGQGLEFLIYFQGNSAPDKSGLPSDRFSAERTGGSVSTLTIQRTQQEDSAVYLCASSLTRSGRNSPLHFGNGTRLTVT.